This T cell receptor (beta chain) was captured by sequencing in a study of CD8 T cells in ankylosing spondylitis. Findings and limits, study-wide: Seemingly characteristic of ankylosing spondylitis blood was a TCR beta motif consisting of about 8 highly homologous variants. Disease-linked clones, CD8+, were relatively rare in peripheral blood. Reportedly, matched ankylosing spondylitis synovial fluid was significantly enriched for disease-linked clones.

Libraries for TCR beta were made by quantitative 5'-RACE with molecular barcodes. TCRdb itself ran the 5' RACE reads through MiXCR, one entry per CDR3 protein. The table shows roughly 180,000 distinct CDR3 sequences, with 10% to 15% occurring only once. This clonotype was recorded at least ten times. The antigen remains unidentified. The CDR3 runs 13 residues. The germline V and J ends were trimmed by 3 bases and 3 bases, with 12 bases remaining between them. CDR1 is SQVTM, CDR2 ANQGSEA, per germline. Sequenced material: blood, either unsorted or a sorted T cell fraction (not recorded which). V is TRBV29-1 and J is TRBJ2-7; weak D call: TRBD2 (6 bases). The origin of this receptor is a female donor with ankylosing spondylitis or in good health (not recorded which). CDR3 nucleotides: TGCAGCGTTGACGACGGGGGAGACTACGAGCAGTACTTC. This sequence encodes CSVDDGGDYEQYF.